Included here is one T cell receptor (beta chain) sequence, with context. Its antigen is unknown. A much larger clone lies one base from this, so it may be a read error. This sample is drawn from a study of CD8+CD57+ T cells in acquired aplastic anemia (dated by TCRdb to 2016 to 2018). With respect to the entire study: Extracted DNA from sorted CD4+ and CD8+ cells averaged around 3.2 ug, ranging from about 0.2 to 30 ug. CD8+CD57+ expansion was defined as frequency above the mean frequency observed in healthy subjects.

Genomic DNA was used as template for profiling of TCR beta VDJ combinations and CDR3 sequences. An Illumina HiSeq 2000 was the platform used for TCR repertoire sequencing. The paper's data handling went like this. Repertoires were assessed using TRBV/TRBJ rearrangement plots, CDR3 size and DJ length profiles, and Simpson's diversity index. The immunodominant clone was defined as the most abundant DNA sequence in deep sequencing data. CDR3 amino acid sequences were checked for sharing across subjects and were also compared against the VDJdb database and published repertoires. The public sequencing data were trimmed at Q25 with fastp and processed into clonotypes with MiXCR by TCRdb, which kept only in-frame beta chains. Rows with a matching CDR3 protein are joined into one entry that keeps the most common DNA and genes. The V and J calls were determined by TCRdb, not by the authors. A total of around 430,000 distinct CDR3 sequences appear in this sample, around a third of them only once. The top ten clonotypes cover 0.8% to 0.85% of the sample.

The patients picked for sequencing were ones in whom flow cytometry had shown an expansion of CD8+CD57+ cells. Every patient had a diagnosis of severe acquired aplastic anemia based on International Study of Aplastic Anemia and Agranulocytosis and Camitta criteria. Patients had received no therapy at the time of blood sampling. In the study, sorted CD4+ and CD8+ blood T cells from patients with severe aplastic anemia and from healthy subjects underwent deep sequencing of TCR repertoires. Patients were enrolled under clinicaltrials.gov protocols 00001620, 01623167, 00001397, 00071045, 00081523 and 00961064 in the USA. Ficoll-Paque density gradient centrifugation was used to isolate peripheral blood mononuclear cells. Before DNA extraction, CD4+ and CD8+ T cells were sorted with FACS or magnetic beads. The paper's findings and limits, for the study overall: Although roughly 30 CD8+ CDR3 sequences were shared by patients and controls, these sequences appeared highly expressed in patients and within the immunodominant clones of patients. Patients and healthy controls showed no significant difference in CD8+ Simpson's diversity (P=0.060).

According to the germline V gene, CDR1 reads SGHDN and CDR2 reads FVKESK. Its CDR3 holds 16 amino acids, cysteine through phenylalanine. The read is trimmed to its CDR3 DNA, 48 bases read in frame from base 1. The chain couples TRBV14 to TRBJ1-2, with 8 bases matching TRBD1. Specimen: sorted CD4+, CD8+, or CD8+CD57+ T cells (not recorded which) from PBMCs. This TCR came from a human donor with aplastic anemia. The CDR3 in this case is CASSPTGTGYGYDYTF. The DNA is TGTGCCAGCAGCCCAACCGGGACAGGCTATGGCTATGACTACACCTTC.